The 5 T cell receptor beta chains reported below all come from one sample, sequenced in a study of blood T cell repertoires in COVID-19. Sequencing was performed with immunoSEQ multiplex PCR; in TCRdb, only in-frame clones are kept and a portion is missing. The sample includes approximately 500,000 clones, nearly 90% of them seen just once. The sample was peripheral blood. The receptors stem from a man aged 18 to 29 with COVID-19, enrolled during active disease.

The rearrangement joins TRBV5-8 to TRBJ1-6, with unresolved D. This CDR3 contains 15 residues. Germline V gene sequence: CDR1 SGHTS, CDR2 YDEGEE. V lost 7 bases, J lost 9 bases, and 20 bases lay in between. CDR3 sequence: CASAAPWAVGSPLHF. In DNA form, the CDR3 reads TGTGCCAGCGCAGCTCCCTGGGCCGTGGGTTCACCCCTCCACTTT.

The genes are TRBV19 and TRBJ1-5, with D tentatively TRBD1 (6 bases). V lost 8 bases to trimming and J lost 2 bases, with 16 bases between them. The germline V gene encodes CDR1 LNHDA and CDR2 SQIVND (reference sequence). The CDR3 is 15 residues long. The CDR3 sequence is CASHKTGIRNQPQHF. In nucleotides, the CDR3 is TGTGCCAGTCATAAAACAGGGATTCGCAATCAGCCCCAGCATTTT.

The chain employs TRBV6-1 and TRBJ1-4; D gene uncertain. From germline, CDR1 is MNHNS and CDR2 SASEGT. V dropped 0 bases and J dropped 7 bases, with 15 bases sitting between them. This CDR3 is built from 16 residues. The CDR3 nucleotides read TGTGCCAGCAGTGAAGCGCGGAGGGAGGCGGCTGAAAAACTGTTTTTT. Translation: CASSEARREAAEKLFF.

The chain combines TRBV6-5 with TRBJ1-1; D might be TRBD1 (6 bases). Germline V gives CDR1 MNHEY, CDR2 SVGAGI. V lost 7 bases, J lost 1 base, and 10 bases lay in between. The CDR3 totals 13 residues. The CDR3 sequence is CASKGGPNTEAFF. The CDR3 region has the DNA TGTGCCAGCAAAGGGGGACCGAACACTGAAGCTTTCTTT.

The V and J genes are TRBV2 and TRBJ1-2, with 9 nucleotides matching TRBD1. CDR1 is SNHLY and CDR2 is FYNNEI in the germline V gene. The junction had 3 bases not matched to a gene; V was cut back by 6 bases and J by 1 base. This CDR3 has 14 amino acids. The CDR3 is CASRTGGRNYGYTF. The CDR3 DNA is TGTGCCAGCAGGACAGGGGGTCGTAACTATGGCTACACCTTC.